This is a list of T cell receptor beta chains from one sample in a study of shared clonotypes between healthy human individuals. The repertoire was sequenced with immunoSEQ multiplex PCR; TCRdb's copy has only in-frame clones and lacks some. This sample yields about 1.1 million clones, of which around three quarters are seen a single time; roughly 0.83% belongs to the top ten. Input material: memory CD4+ T cells from PBMCs. These receptors originate from a young man in good health. Some clones in this sample may be carry-over from other donors' samples. Both conserved end residues are part of each CDR3. The order of the fields is J gene, V gene, D gene, clone size, CDR3 protein, CDR3 DNA. The D gene is left open where the match is weak. Clone size is stated in some rows and not others, as once, few, many or a class when expanded.

J: TRBJ2-3; V: TRBV2; D: -; size: once; CDR3: CASSPPGASTDTQYF; DNA: TGTGCCAGCAGTCCGCCCGGGGCTAGCACAGATACGCAGTATTTT
J: TRBJ1-1; V: TRBV5-1; D: TRBD1; size: few; CDR3: CASSLGGQADEAFF; DNA: TGCGCCAGCAGCTTGGGGGGACAGGCTGATGAAGCTTTCTTT
J: TRBJ2-3; V: TRBV19; D: -; size: -; CDR3: CASTSLKGTDTQYF; DNA: TGTGCCAGTACCTCGCTTAAGGGCACAGATACGCAGTATTTT
J: TRBJ1-2; V: TRBV28; D: -; size: few; CDR3: CATGRYGYTF; DNA: TGTGCCACAGGGAGGTATGGCTACACCTTC
J: TRBJ1-1; V: TRBV20-1; D: -; size: -; CDR3: CSARYGVGAFF; DNA: TGCAGTGCTAGATACGGGGTCGGGGCTTTCTTT
J: TRBJ2-3; V: TRBV7-2; D: -; size: once; CDR3: CASSLATTDTQYF; DNA: TGTGCCAGCAGCCTCGCCACCACAGATACGCAGTATTTT
J: TRBJ2-1; V: TRBV7-6; D: -; size: -; CDR3: CASSLGWSYNEQFF; DNA: TGTGCCAGCTCACTGGGGTGGTCCTACAATGAGCAGTTCTTC
J: TRBJ1-1; V: TRBV6-1; D: TRBD1; size: -; CDR3: CASRLTGGSPEAFF; DNA: TGTGCCAGCCGCTTGACAGGGGGCTCCCCTGAAGCTTTCTTT
J: TRBJ2-1; V: TRBV7-5; D: -; size: -; CDR3: CARSSGQDTDNEQFF; DNA: TGTGCCAGAAGCTCAGGACAGGACACGGACAATGAGCAGTTCTTC
J: TRBJ1-2; V: TRBV28; D: -; size: -; CDR3: CASSSTDNYGYTF; DNA: TGTGCCAGCAGTTCCACAGATAACTATGGCTACACCTTC
J: TRBJ2-5; V: TRBV28; D: -; size: -; CDR3: CASKQTPQGSLETQYF; DNA: TGTGCCAGCAAACAAACCCCACAGGGTTCCTTGGAGACCCAGTACTTC
J: TRBJ2-2; V: TRBV11-2; D: -; size: -; CDR3: CASSLGGRGGRENTGELFF; DNA: TGTGCCAGCAGCTTAGGTGGCAGGGGTGGTCGCGAGAACACCGGGGAGCTGTTTTTT
J: TRBJ2-2; V: TRBV28; D: -; size: -; CDR3: CASLPGNTGELFF; DNA: TGTGCCAGCCTTCCGGGGAACACCGGGGAGCTGTTTTTT
J: TRBJ1-2; V: TRBV28; D: -; size: -; CDR3: CASSTTGNYGYTF; DNA: TGTGCCAGCAGCACAACAGGGAACTATGGCTACACCTTC
J: TRBJ2-7; V: TRBV2; D: -; size: -; CDR3: CASAGGTYEQYF; DNA: TGTGCCAGCGCCGGCGGGACCTACGAGCAGTACTTC
J: TRBJ2-7; V: TRBV28; D: TRBD2; size: many; CDR3: CASSFLAGDGSEQYF; DNA: TGTGCCAGCAGTTTTTTAGCGGGAGACGGCAGCGAGCAGTACTTC
J: TRBJ1-4; V: TRBV6-1; D: -; size: -; CDR3: CASMRQGVEKLFF; DNA: TGTGCCAGCATGAGGCAGGGCGTCGAAAAACTGTTTTTT
J: TRBJ2-5; V: TRBV10-3; D: -; size: -; CDR3: CAISGGDGETQYF; DNA: TGTGCCATCAGTGGGGGAGACGGGGAGACCCAGTACTTC
J: TRBJ1-5; V: TRBV18; D: -; size: once; CDR3: CASSPQGNNQPQHF; DNA: TGTGCCAGCTCACCACAGGGGAACAATCAGCCCCAGCATTTT
J: TRBJ2-7; V: TRBV9; D: -; size: -; CDR3: CASSATGSSYEQYF; DNA: TGTGCCAGCAGCGCGACAGGAAGCTCCTACGAGCAGTACTTC
J: TRBJ2-2; V: TRBV5-1; D: -; size: -; CDR3: CASSLELVVGTGELFF; DNA: TGCGCCAGCAGCTTGGAGCTAGTCGTTGGCACCGGGGAGCTGTTTTTT
J: TRBJ1-1; V: TRBV19; D: -; size: many; CDR3: CASSPWGTSNTEAFF; DNA: TGTGCCAGTTCCCCTTGGGGGACATCGAACACTGAAGCTTTCTTT
J: TRBJ1-5; V: TRBV6-6; D: -; size: -; CDR3: CASSYRQVRLGQPQHF; DNA: TGTGCCAGCAGTTACCGACAGGTCCGATTGGGGCAGCCCCAGCATTTT
J: TRBJ2-7; V: TRBV30; D: TRBD2; size: -; CDR3: CAWSRGLAGFGAYEQYF; DNA: TGTGCCTGGAGCCGAGGACTAGCGGGGTTCGGGGCCTACGAGCAGTACTTC